These 18 T cell receptor beta chains originate from one sample sequenced in a study of Ad26.COV2.S vaccination and SARS-CoV-2 variants. The treatment is: some 20 received Ad26.COV2.S at low or high dose, single or two shots; several received placebo; per-sample allocation not given. Repertoires come from day 63 after the first vaccine or placebo injection. Here immunoSEQ multiplex PCR was the method, and the copy in TCRdb shows in-frame clones only, minus some. Among about 410,000 clones listed, roughly 90% were seen once. Specimen: peripheral blood, collected in a trial of Ad26.COV2.S vaccine versus placebo. The receptors stem from a person between 18 and 65 years old who received the Ad26.COV2.S COVID-19 vaccine or a placebo.

The rearrangement joins TRBV28 to TRBJ2-4, with 10 bases fitting TRBD2. Germline-derived CDR1 and CDR2 are MDHEN and SYDVKM. This CDR3 comprises 16 residues. V lost 1 base and J lost 6; bases outside the gene matches: 6. The CDR3 DNA reads as TGTGCCAGCAGTTTATCCTTAGCGGGAGGTGGAAACATTCAGTACTTC. Its protein is CASSLSLAGGGNIQYF. The variable domain in full, with the rest retrieved from reference TRBV28 and TRBJ2-4, is DVKVTQSSRYLVKRTGEKVFLECVQDMDHENMFWYRQDPGLGLRLIYFSYDVKMKEKGDIPEGYSVSREKKERFSLILESASTNQTSMYLCASSLSLAGGGNIQYFGAGTRLSVL.

The chain links TRBV5-3 to TRBJ1-4; D perhaps matches TRBD1 (5 bases). TRBV5-3 is reported as an ORF; its role is uncertain. This CDR3 contains 14 residues. The V end was cut by 7 bases, the J end by 3 bases, with 13 bases between. CDR3 sequence reads: CARPAGLANEKLFF. The CDR3 nucleotides are TGTGCCAGACCCGCAGGGTTGGCTAATGAAAAACTGTTTTTT.

The chain recombines TRBV25-1 with TRBJ2-1; D gene ambiguous. Trimming cost V 4 bases and J 8 bases, with 12 bases left between them. The CDR3 runs 13 residues. Per the germline V gene, CDR1 is MGHDK and CDR2 is SYGVNS. The chain's CDR3 is CASSGVAGDEQFF. Here the CDR3 DNA reads TGTGCCAGCAGTGGAGTAGCTGGGGATGAGCAGTTCTTC.

The chain is built from TRBV2 and TRBJ2-7; no clear D gene. The V end was cut by 4 bases, the J end by 3 bases, with 4 bases between. In germline, CDR1 is SNHLY, CDR2 FYNNEI. CDR3 length: 11 amino acids. The CDR3, as DNA: TGTGCCAGCAGTGGGAACTACGAGCAGTACTTC. It translates to CASSGNYEQYF.

The V gene is TRBV4-1, the J gene TRBJ2-7, with 10 positions matching TRBD1. The CDR3 is 19 amino acids. The germline gives CDR1 MGHRA, CDR2 YSYEKL. Unmatched junction bases numbered 18, after V lost 4 bases and J lost 3 bases. The CDR3 loop reads CASSPHNRDRGFKIYEQYF. The DNA of the CDR3 is TGCGCCAGCAGCCCACATAACCGGGACAGGGGTTTTAAGATCTACGAGCAGTACTTC.

The chain has TRBV9 and TRBJ2-1; the match to TRBD2 covers 7 bases. Germline V lookup: CDR1 SGDLS, CDR2 YYNGEE. Trimming removed 2 bases from V and 8 bases from J; junction bases left unmatched: 7. This CDR3 is built from 14 residues. The CDR3 DNA sequence: TGTGCCAGCAGCGTGGGACTACTAAGCGATGAGCAGTTCTTC. As protein: CASSVGLLSDEQFF.

The genes are TRBV7-9 and TRBJ1-1; 9 positions agree with TRBD1. This CDR3 is built from 14 residues. Germline V gene sequence: CDR1 SEHNR, CDR2 FQNEAQ (reference sequence). V shed 5 bases, J shed 2 bases, and the junction held 3 bases outside the gene matches. DNA of the CDR3: TGTGCCAGCAGCAGGACAGGGGCTAACACTGAAGCTTTCTTT. Its protein is CASSRTGANTEAFF.

This clone appeared once. The chain recombines TRBV7-2 with TRBJ1-3; D might be TRBD1 (5 bases). Germline V CDR1 and CDR2: SGHTA, FQGNSA. V was shortened by 1 base and J by 1 base, with 14 bases between the two germline ends. The CDR3 has 17 residues. CDR3 nucleotide sequence: TGTGCCAGCAGCTTAGTGGGTGGGCAGGGATCTGGAAACACCATATATTTT. Amino acid sequence: CASSLVGGQGSGNTIYF.

The chain joins TRBV7-8 to TRBJ2-7; D is perhaps TRBD2 (6 bases). The V end lost 5 bases, the J end lost 9 bases, and 20 bases lay between the germline ends. Germline values: CDR1 SGHVS, CDR2 FQNEAQ. The CDR3 extends over 14 amino acids. The CDR3 region is CASSRGASEHGQYF. The DNA for the CDR3 is TGTGCCAGCAGCCGAGGGGCTAGCGAGCACGGGCAGTACTTC.

The CDR3 sequence is CASSLAGHGGHEQYF. CDR3 DNA sequence: TGTGCCAGCAGCTTAGCGGGACACGGTGGCCACGAGCAGTACTTC. The V and J genes are TRBV7-9 and TRBJ2-7; TRBD1 might be the D (6 bases). This CDR3 is 15 amino acids long. V was shortened by 0 bases and J by 5 bases, with 14 bases between the two germline ends. Per the germline V gene, CDR1 is SEHNR and CDR2 is FQNEAQ (reference sequence).

The chain joins TRBV27 to TRBJ1-3; no reliable D call. CDR3 size: 15 residues. Germline CDR1 MNHEY, CDR2 SMNVEV (reference sequence). V lost 6 bases, J lost 3 bases, and 15 bases lay in between. CDR3 region: CASRVAVSGGNTIYF. CDR3 bases: TGTGCCAGCAGAGTAGCCGTATCGGGTGGAAACACCATATATTTT.

CDR3 DNA: TGTGCCAGCAGTTCACGAGGCAGGGGGCACACTGAAGCTTTCTTT. Protein: CASSSRGRGHTEAFF. V gene TRBV27 combines with J gene TRBJ1-1, with TRBD1 identical over 8 bases. Germline CDR1 is MNHEY and CDR2 is SMNVEV (reference sequence). The J segment lost 3 bases and the V segment lost 4 bases, leaving 7 bases of the junction unmatched. The CDR3 consists of 15 residues.

This chain connects TRBV25-1 to TRBJ2-1; a possible D gene is TRBD1 (6 bases). Looked up from germline, CDR1 is MGHDK and CDR2 is SYGVNS. Between the trimmed V and J ends, which lost 5 bases and 9 bases, there was a span of 20 bases. This CDR3 is built from 15 residues. The CDR3 DNA sequence: TGTGCCAGCAGTCAATCCCTAAACAGGGTAACTGAGCAGTTCTTC. Translation: CASSQSLNRVTEQFF.

This rearrangement joins TRBV9 to TRBJ2-6; no clear D. V dropped 2 bases and J dropped 4 bases, with 7 bases sitting between them. From germline, CDR1 is SGDLS and CDR2 YYNGEE. This CDR3 has 14 amino acids. CDR3 bases: TGTGCCAGCAGCGTTGCCGGGGGGGCCAACGTCCTGACTTTC. The encoded protein is CASSVAGGANVLTF.

The chain has TRBV7-6 and TRBJ2-2; TRBD2 might be the D (6 bases). V lost 5 bases and J 7 bases, leaving 23 bases between the germline ends. This CDR3 region has 17 residues. Germline V lookup: CDR1 SGHVS, CDR2 FNYEAQ. The CDR3 sequence: CASSEPRGLPGVGELFF. DNA for the CDR3: TGTGCCAGCAGCGAACCTCGGGGACTGCCGGGGGTCGGGGAGCTGTTTTTT.

The V and J genes are TRBV7-2 and TRBJ2-1; D may be TRBD1 (6 bases). This CDR3 has 16 amino acids. The germline V gene has CDR1 SGHTA and CDR2 FQGNSA. The V and J ends lost 3 bases and 3 bases respectively, with 15 bases between them. CDR3 bases: TGTGCCAGCAGCTTCTCCCCGTGGACAGACTACAATGAGCAGTTCTTC. Protein sequence: CASSFSPWTDYNEQFF.

The rearrangement joins TRBV6-5 to TRBJ2-3, with D perhaps TRBD1 (5 bases). Germline V gene lookup returns CDR1 MNHEY and CDR2 SVGAGI. The V end lost 5 bases, the J end lost 0 bases, and 12 bases lay between the germline ends. The CDR3 runs 15 residues. The DNA of the CDR3 is TGTGCCAGCAGTCAGGACATACCAAGCACAGATACGCAGTATTTT. Protein: CASSQDIPSTDTQYF.

The rearrangement links TRBV29-1 to TRBJ2-1; possibly TRBD1 for D (6 bases). The germline CDR1 and CDR2 sequences are SQVTM and ANQGSEA. The CDR3 extends over 13 amino acids. The germline V and J ends were trimmed by 5 bases and 5 bases, with 13 bases remaining between them. The CDR3 bases are TGCAGCGTTCTTGAGCAGGGGCACAATGAGCAGTTCTTC. Amino acid sequence: CSVLEQGHNEQFF.